A single sample gave rise to the 5 T cell receptor beta chains below, sequenced in a study of memory CD4+ T cells and cytomegalovirus serostatus. TCRdb keeps only in-frame clones here, not all; method: immunoSEQ multiplex PCR. The sample includes about 40,000 clones, about 82% of them seen just once. Single viable CD3+CD4+CD8-CD45RO+ cells were sorted as the memory CD4+ T cells. The sequenced sample was memory CD4+ T cells from blood. These receptors came from an adult in good health and CMV-seronegative.

This chain uses TRBV5-1 with TRBJ1-2; TRBD1 matches at 10 bases. Germline values: CDR1 SGHRS, CDR2 YFSETQ. The CDR3 loop spans 13 amino acids. The J segment lost 8 bases and the V segment lost 4 bases, leaving 5 bases of the junction unmatched. CDR3 nucleotides: TGCGCCAGCAGCGCAGGGACAGGGGACGGCTACACCTTC. It translates to CASSAGTGDGYTF.

The gene calls are TRBV4-3 and TRBJ1-3; no reliable D call. V shed 0 bases and J shed 0 bases, with 15 bases lying between them. The CDR3 is 18 amino acids. From germline, CDR1 is LGHNA and CDR2 YSLEER. DNA for the CDR3: TGCGCCAGCAGCCAAGAACTCCTGTTAGCCAACTCTGGAAACACCATATATTTT. Amino acids: CASSQELLLANSGNTIYF.

The chain carries TRBV29-1 and TRBJ2-5, with D hard to call. The CDR3 totals 11 residues. CDR1 is SQVTM and CDR2 is ANQGSEA in the germline V gene. Trimming stripped 7 bases from V and 4 bases from J, with 10 bases between. The CDR3 loop is CSGERGETQYF. The CDR3 coding sequence is TGCAGCGGGGAACGCGGAGAGACCCAGTACTTC.

The chain combines TRBV5-1 with TRBJ2-5; D unresolved. V lost 4 bases to trimming and J lost 0 bases, with 1 base between them. CDR1 is SGHRS, CDR2 YFSETQ, per germline. This CDR3 has 11 residues. The CDR3 sequence: CASSNQETQYF. For the CDR3, the DNA is TGCGCCAGCAGCAACCAAGAGACCCAGTACTTC.

This clone was counted a few times. The chain has TRBV27 and TRBJ2-1; possible D gene TRBD2, 6 bases. CDR1 MNHEY and CDR2 SMNVEV come from the germline V gene (reference sequence). The germline V and J ends were trimmed by 3 bases and 3 bases, with 18 bases remaining between them. This CDR3 spans 17 amino acids. The CDR3 region has the DNA TGTGCCAGCAGTTTGACTCTAACTAGCCTGGACTACAATGAGCAGTTCTTC. Its protein product is CASSLTLTSLDYNEQFF.